The present TCR beta chain was sequenced within a study of radiation and T cells in renal cell carcinoma. Background on the study: Nephrectomy followed 15 Gy stereotactic body radiation by 4 weeks.

In regard to this clone: Antigen specificity is unknown.

The sample's time point: blood 2 weeks post-SBRT. The sample's treatment: 15 Gy SBRT to primary tumor, nephrectomy 4 weeks later. Clear cell pathology was present in this patient's renal cell carcinoma. Notes on the study in general: Without pretreatment biopsies, baseline tumor clonotype presence was undetermined.

The assay was immunoSEQ multiplex PCR, and TCRdb's table has in-frame clones only and misses some. The repertoire has around 76,000 clones, about 81% of them found once; the top ten carry approximately 6.4%. Sequencing was performed on blood, taken from a patient whose treatment included radiotherapy and nephrectomy. The origin of this receptor is a man aged 55 to 70 with renal cell carcinoma.

CDR3 loop: CASSEVGPYEQYF. The CDR3 DNA follows: TGCGCCAGCAGTGAGGTCGGCCCCTACGAGCAGTACTTC. The chain carries TRBV10-1 and TRBJ2-7, with unresolved D. Trimming cost V 2 bases and J 2 bases, with 7 bases left between them. From germline, CDR1 is WNHNN and CDR2 SYGVQD (reference sequence). The CDR3 consists of 13 residues.